This T cell receptor beta chain was found in a study of blood T cell repertoires in COVID-19. Study summary: Acute and convalescent COVID-19 specimens originated in the United States, Italy and Spain. Sources were T cells, B-cell-depleted T cells, or PBMCs; the material itself was cDNA or gDNA.

The table came from immunoSEQ multiplex PCR; TCRdb's copy has only in-frame clones and leaves some out. The sample includes 85,000 to 120,000 clones, under 90% of them seen just once. CDR1 SGHTS and CDR2 YDEGEE come from the germline V gene. Ends included, the CDR3 has 13 residues. To note about this clone: The CDR3 carries no conserved terminal phenylalanine or tryptophan, so it likely arises from a read error. The DNA is left out, because the CDR3 cannot be placed on it with certainty; the CDR3 is given as TCRdb lists it.

The sequencing sample was made of peripheral blood. The sequence was collected from a woman aged 55-75 years with acute or convalescent COVID-19. The V and J genes are TRBV5-8 and TRBJ2-7; TRBD1 was called by the table and not checked on the DNA. The chain's CDR3 is CASSFRTGGPPYT.